This T cell receptor (beta chain) is drawn from a study of cytomegalovirus exposure and HLA in healthy donors. This CDR3 region has 13 residues. Germline CDR1 reads SSHAT; CDR2 reads FNYEAQ (reference sequence). Findings and caveats of the study: It was shown in a later analysis that HLA-associated TCR beta chains were more clonally expanded than other, equally common chains. Accurate prediction of most subjects' HLA-A and HLA-B alleles from TCR beta sequences was reported. Across HLA loci, a later analysis found differing TCR association rates, with DRB1 most and HLA-C fewest.

13 Jbeta primers and 60 Vbeta primers were used for the PCR. Some clones are missing from TCRdb's copy, which holds only in-frame ones; the method was immunoSEQ multiplex PCR. The repertoire consists of approximately 190,000 clones, with 84% occurring once and the leading ten covering around 2.5%. Only a few counts were recorded for this clone. Its matching antigen is unknown. The junction differs from germline at one of its ends, possibly a read error. The clonotype was recovered from a woman in her fifties or sixties in good health and CMV-seropositive. The genes are TRBV7-7 and TRBJ1-3; D might be TRBD1 (6 bases). Material for sequencing was PBMCs. DNA of the CDR3: TGTGCTAGCAGCTTCGACAGGGGAAACACCATATATTTT. It yields the protein CASSFDRGNTIYF. Together with reference TRBV7-7 and TRBJ1-3, the CDR3 gives the full variable domain: GAGVSQSPRYKVTKRGQDVTLRCDPISSHATLYWYQQALGQGPEFLTYFNYEAQPDKSGLPSDRFSAERPEGSISTLTIQRTEQRDSAMYRCASSFDRGNTIYFGEGSWLTVV.